The sequence of this TCR beta chain was determined in a study of pediatric ulcerative colitis. Overall study findings and caveats: Blood-derived T cells may be present in rectal pinch biopsies.

Trimming left V 8 bases short and J 3 bases short, with 11 bases between. The germline V gene encodes CDR1 SNHLY and CDR2 FYNNEI. This CDR3 is 12 amino acids long. TCRdb's table, derived via immunoSEQ multiplex PCR, lists solely in-frame clones and lacks some. The sample carries around 37,000 clones, around 75% recorded once. In the case of this clone: The antigen remains unidentified.

The rectum was sampled with one to two pinch biopsies at colonoscopy. The sequenced sample consisted of gut tissue. V usage is TRBV2 and J usage is TRBJ2-7; a possible D gene is TRBD1 (6 bases). This clonotype was sampled from a boy aged 5-17 years with severe ulcerative colitis. The CDR3 DNA sequence: TGTGCCAGCGGCTCCAGGGGCTACGAGCAGTACTTC. The encoded protein is CASGSRGYEQYF.